These 27 T cell receptor beta chains were sequenced from one sample in a study of cytomegalovirus exposure and HLA in healthy donors (dated by TCRdb to between 2016 and 2019). Library preparation employed the immunoSEQ multiplex PCR assay. For the multiplex PCR, a mixture combining 60 forward primers for TCR Vbeta segments and 13 reverse primers for TCR Jbeta segments was used. TCRdb retrieved this table from immuneACCESS and kept in-frame rearrangements only. Not all clones are present; in checked studies, unresolved V genes account for under half, and no reason is known for the remainder. The sample table shows approximately 110,000 clones, and about three quarters are seen once. The ten largest clones represent about 1.8% of the sample. Sequencing was done on a sample of PBMCs. Receptors were obtained from a man aged 45-65 years in good health and CMV-seronegative.

The rearrangement joins TRBV25-1 to TRBJ1-2; possibly TRBD1 for D (5 bases). Trimming took off 3 bases at V and 7 bases at J, with 12 bases between the two ends. There are 13 residues in the CDR3. CDR1 and CDR2 (germline): MGHDK, SYGVNS. CDR3 loop: CASSDGAGSGYTF. DNA of the CDR3: TGTGCCAGCAGTGATGGTGCAGGGTCTGGCTACACCTTC.

V gene TRBV15 combines with J gene TRBJ2-7, with D perhaps matching TRBD1 (5 bases). This CDR3 region has 14 residues. Germline V gene lookup returns CDR1 LNHNV and CDR2 YYDKDF (reference sequence). V was cut by 0 bases and J by 4 bases, with 10 bases left in between. DNA of the CDR3: TGTGCCACCAGCAGAGATTCGGCAGGGTACGAGCAGTACTTC. This gives the protein CATSRDSAGYEQYF.

The V and J genes are TRBV5-1 and TRBJ2-7; 8 bases agree with TRBD1. V shed 4 bases, J shed 3 bases, and the junction held 9 bases outside the gene matches. In germline, CDR1 is SGHRS, CDR2 YFSETQ. The CDR3 spans 15 residues. In DNA form, the CDR3 reads TGCGCCAGCAGCCGCGCGGACAGGGTTGGCTACGAGCAGTACTTC. Translated, it gives CASSRADRVGYEQYF.

This clone was counted between two and nine times. The genes are TRBV7-2 and TRBJ2-5; no firm D call. The CDR3 sequence is 14 residues long. Germline V gene lookup returns CDR1 SGHTA and CDR2 FQGNSA. The V gene lost 1 base and the J gene lost 4 bases, with 10 bases spanning the gap. In DNA form, the CDR3 reads TGTGCCAGCAGCTTAGGACGGGTTGGAGAGACCCAGTACTTC. It is translated as CASSLGRVGETQYF.

In DNA, the CDR3 is TGCGCCAGCAGCCAAGGGAGACAGGCTGAAGCTTTCTTT. This codes for CASSQGRQAEAFF. The rearrangement joins TRBV4-1 to TRBJ1-1; weak D call: TRBD1 (6 bases). V was shortened by 1 base and J by 6 bases, with 9 bases between the two germline ends. The CDR3 contains 13 residues. Germline V gene lookup returns CDR1 MGHRA and CDR2 YSYEKL.

The CDR3 DNA reads as TGTGCCAGCAGCGGCGGGGGGTTCCTCCCTGGGGCCAACGTCCTGACTTTC. Encoded protein: CASSGGGFLPGANVLTF. This chain uses TRBV9 with TRBJ2-6; 8 bases agree with TRBD2. The CDR3 sequence is 17 residues long. Unmatched junction bases numbered 7, after V lost 3 bases and J lost 2 bases. The germline V gene encodes CDR1 SGDLS and CDR2 YYNGEE.

This chain joins TRBV6-1 and TRBJ1-5; D is unresolved. Germline CDR1 is MNHNS and CDR2 is SASEGT. The CDR3 extends over 14 amino acids. V was shortened by 5 bases and J by 2 bases, with 10 bases between the two germline ends. The CDR3 here is CASSLYQGNQPQHF. CDR3 nucleotides: TGTGCCAGCAGTCTATATCAGGGCAATCAGCCCCAGCATTTT.

The chain combines TRBV2 with TRBJ1-5; no clear D gene. The CDR3 has 15 amino acids. The V end was cut by 3 bases, the J end by 2 bases, with 11 bases between. Germline lookup yields CDR1 SNHLY and CDR2 FYNNEI. The CDR3 bases are TGTGCCAGCAGTGATGCCAGGCTCGGCAATCAGCCCCAGCATTTT. Translated: CASSDARLGNQPQHF.

This clone was seen once. The V and J genes are TRBV6-4 and TRBJ1-2; the D gene is possibly TRBD1 (6 bases). The CDR3 is made up of 20 amino acids. Trimming left V 2 bases short and J 4 bases short, with 29 bases between. Per the germline V gene, CDR1 is MRHNA and CDR2 is SNTAGT. CDR3 residues: CASSDGMTGPTLNRGYGYTF. The DNA of the CDR3 is TGTGCCAGCAGTGACGGAATGACAGGTCCTACCCTTAACCGTGGCTATGGCTACACCTTC.

The chain couples TRBV23-1 to TRBJ2-1; maybe TRBD1 (6 bases). TRBV23-1 is an ORF; its function is uncertain. The V end was cut by 4 bases, the J end by 1 base, with 11 bases between. The CDR3 loop spans 15 amino acids. The DNA of the CDR3 is TGCGCCAGCAGTCTTCAGGGGTGGTCCTACAATGAGCAGTTCTTC. This translates into CASSLQGWSYNEQFF.

This chain connects TRBV7-2 to TRBJ1-1; no definite D call. Trimming took 0 bases from V and 2 from J, leaving 7 bases between them. This CDR3 spans 14 amino acids. The germline V gene has CDR1 SGHTA and CDR2 FQGNSA. The CDR3 bases are TGTGCCAGCAGCTTAGCGGAGACCAACACTGAAGCTTTCTTT. The encoded protein is CASSLAETNTEAFF.

This clone was observed at least ten times. The chain couples TRBV5-1 to TRBJ1-2; tentatively, D is TRBD1 (6 bases). Germline V gene sequence: CDR1 SGHRS, CDR2 YFSETQ. The CDR3 runs 13 residues. V was trimmed by 2 bases and J by 14 bases, leaving 19 bases between them. CDR3 region: CASSLSGQRVSTF. In DNA form, the CDR3 reads TGCGCCAGCAGCTTATCGGGACAACGCGTCTCTACCTTC.

DNA for the CDR3: TGCGCCAGCAGCCAATCGGTAACCTCCTCTGGGGCCAACGTCCTGACTTTC. Translated, it gives CASSQSVTSSGANVLTF. V gene TRBV4-1 combines with J gene TRBJ2-6; D remains unclear. Germline V CDR1 and CDR2: MGHRA, YSYEKL. The CDR3 length is 17 residues. V lost 2 bases and J 0 bases, leaving 11 bases between the germline ends.

This chain links TRBV11-2 with TRBJ1-4; perhaps TRBD1 as D (6 bases). Trimming removed 3 bases at V and 4 bases at J, with 12 bases between. The V gene's germline CDR1 is SGHAT and CDR2 FQNNGV. The length of the CDR3 is 15 residues. The CDR3 DNA follows: TGTGCCAGCAGCTTCGGTACAGGGATTAATGAAAAACTGTTTTTT. It encodes CASSFGTGINEKLFF.

V usage is TRBV7-2 and J usage is TRBJ1-2; 8 positions match TRBD1. V shed 8 bases, J shed 2 bases, and the junction held 13 bases outside the gene matches. This CDR3 spans 16 amino acids. Germline loops: CDR1 SGHTA, CDR2 FQGNSA. CDR3 region: CASVPERTGPNYGYTF. The CDR3 coding sequence is TGTGCCAGCGTTCCAGAGCGGACAGGGCCGAACTATGGCTACACCTTC. The full variable domain, with the rest looked up from reference TRBV7-2 and TRBJ1-2, is GAGVSQSPSNKVTEKGKDVELRCDPISGHTALYWYRQSLGQGLEFLIYFQGNSAPDKSGLPSDRFSAERTGGSVSTLTIQRTQQEDSAVYLCASVPERTGPNYGYTFGSGTRLTVV.

The chain uses TRBV6-1 and TRBJ2-7; D may be TRBD1 (5 bases). V was clipped by 1 base and J by 2 bases, with 12 bases between them. Germline assignment: CDR1 MNHNS and CDR2 SASEGT. This CDR3 region has 15 residues. The CDR3 is CASSEGPGSTYEQYF. CDR3 coding DNA: TGTGCCAGCAGTGAAGGCCCAGGGTCTACCTACGAGCAGTACTTC.

V and J are TRBV7-2 and TRBJ2-1; TRBD2 matches 10 bases. The CDR3 runs to 14 residues. The junction had 6 bases not matched to a gene; V was cut back by 7 bases and J by 6 bases. The germline CDR1 and CDR2 sequences are SGHTA and FQGNSA. CDR3 sequence (DNA): TGTGCCAGCACCGTCCTAGCGGGGGTCAATGAGCAGTTCTTC. Encoded protein: CASTVLAGVNEQFF.

The chain has TRBV28 and TRBJ2-2, with D hard to call. Per the germline V gene, CDR1 is MDHEN and CDR2 is SYDVKM. The V and J ends lost 7 bases and 6 bases respectively, with 12 bases between them. CDR3 size: 13 residues. The CDR3 reads CASTPHPAGELFF. The CDR3 nucleotides are TGTGCCAGCACTCCCCACCCGGCCGGGGAGCTGTTTTTT.

This clone has a single count. The rearrangement links TRBV7-9 to TRBJ2-5; TRBD2 aligns across 7 bases. V was clipped by 4 bases and J by 5 bases; unmatched bases: 4. The CDR3 consists of 13 residues. CDR1 SEHNR and CDR2 FQNEAQ come from the germline V gene (reference sequence). The DNA for the CDR3 is TGTGCCAGCAGCTCCGCGGGGGTCGAGACCCAGTACTTC. This sequence encodes CASSSAGVETQYF.

The chain's CDR3 is CAWGAGTTTGELFF. CDR3 DNA: TGTGCCTGGGGAGCCGGGACAACCACCGGGGAGCTGTTTTTT. The chain uses TRBV30 and TRBJ2-2; D might be TRBD1 (6 bases). Trimming took off 5 bases at V and 4 bases at J, with 14 bases between the two ends. This CDR3 has 14 residues. From germline, CDR1 is GTSNPN and CDR2 SVGIG (reference sequence). The full variable domain, in which reference TRBV30 and TRBJ2-2 provide the parts outside the CDR3, is SQTIHQWPATLVQPVGSPLSLECTVEGTSNPNLYWYRQAAGRGLQLLFYSVGIGQISSEVPQNLSASRPQDRQFILSSKKLLLSDSGFYLCAWGAGTTTGELFFGEGSRLTVL.

The J gene is TRBJ1-2, the V gene TRBV18, with unresolved D. The CDR3 runs to 13 residues. The germline V gene encodes CDR1 KGHSH and CDR2 LQKENI. The V gene lost 2 bases and the J gene lost 3 bases, with 7 bases spanning the gap. The CDR3 spells CASSPGQDYGYTF. For the CDR3, the DNA is TGTGCCAGCTCACCAGGGCAAGACTATGGCTACACCTTC.

This chain connects TRBV10-3 to TRBJ2-6; the D gene is possibly TRBD1 (6 bases). The CDR3 contains 18 residues. V was cut by 4 bases and J by 0 bases, with 16 bases left in between. Germline V gene sequence: CDR1 ENHRY, CDR2 SYGVKD. The CDR3 sequence: CAISATGPSYSGANVLTF. In nucleotides, the CDR3 is TGTGCCATCAGTGCCACAGGGCCGTCGTACTCTGGGGCCAACGTCCTGACTTTC.

The chain couples TRBV18 to TRBJ1-4; the D is unclear. This CDR3 contains 16 residues. Trimming took 3 bases from V and 0 from J, leaving 11 bases between them. Germline lookup yields CDR1 KGHSH and CDR2 LQKENI. CDR3 in amino acids: CASSPTNSATNEKLFF. The CDR3 DNA is TGTGCCAGCTCACCTACGAACAGTGCAACTAATGAAAAACTGTTTTTT. Supplemented by reference TRBV18 and TRBJ1-4, the full variable domain reads NAGVMQNPRHLVRRRGQEARLRCSPMKGHSHVYWYRQLPEEGLKFMVYLQKENIIDESGMPKERFSAEFPKEGPSILRIQQVVRGDSAAYFCASSPTNSATNEKLFFGSGTQLSVL.

This rearrangement joins TRBV27 to TRBJ1-3, with unresolved D. The CDR3 is 15 amino acids. CDR1 is MNHEY and CDR2 is SMNVEV in the germline V gene (reference sequence). V was cut by 2 bases and J by 0 bases, with 8 bases left in between. CDR3: CASSLRAGSGNTIYF. CDR3 bases: TGTGCCAGCAGTTTACGCGCGGGCTCTGGAAACACCATATATTTT.

This clone was picked up one time. The rearrangement joins TRBV18 to TRBJ1-4; D possibly corresponds to TRBD1 (6 bases). The CDR3 has 13 residues. Per germline, CDR1 KGHSH and CDR2 LQKENI. V shed 2 bases and J shed 8 bases, with 9 bases lying between them. The chain's CDR3 is CASSPSDREKLFF. The CDR3 DNA is TGTGCCAGCTCACCATCGGACAGAGAAAAACTGTTTTTT.

This clone occurred a few times. CDR3 in DNA: TGTGCCAGCTCACCAGGACAGGGTGTAGTGGCGCCCCAGCATTTT. This gives the protein CASSPGQGVVAPQHF. This rearrangement joins TRBV18 to TRBJ1-5; 8 bases are a match to TRBD1. The V and J ends lost 2 bases and 9 bases, in that order; junction bases with no gene match: 9. Germline V gene sequence: CDR1 KGHSH, CDR2 LQKENI. This CDR3 has 15 residues.

This clone was detected a few times. The V gene is TRBV4-2, the J gene TRBJ2-5, with 13 positions matching TRBD2. Germline values: CDR1 LGHNA, CDR2 YNFKEQ. Unmatched junction bases numbered 4, after V lost 4 bases and J lost 5 bases. The CDR3 length is 15 residues. The CDR3 loop is CASSPGTSGVETQYF. The CDR3 DNA is TGTGCCAGCAGCCCCGGGACTAGCGGGGTTGAGACCCAGTACTTC.